This T cell receptor beta chain was found in a study of post-analysis software for immune sequencing data. Study conclusions and caveats: Roughly 5 TRBV segments occurring more often in patients than controls included TRBV5-6, TRBV5-1 and TRBV20-1.

CDR3 size: 15 residues. From germline, CDR1 is SGHNT and CDR2 YYREEE (reference sequence). V lost 5 bases and J lost 9; bases outside the gene matches: 13. Note on this clonotype: Its target is not known.

Prepared libraries of TCR beta cDNA carried unique molecular identifiers. TCRdb independently ran MiXCR on the PCR reads; one entry per CDR3 protein. The sample contains roughly 600,000 distinct CDR3 sequences, roughly 40% of which appear only once. The TCR originated in a girl aged 5-17 years with multiple sclerosis. The sequencing input was blood. The chain carries TRBV5-4 and TRBJ2-1; 8 bases are a match to TRBD2. This CDR3 reads CASRQGLDLSGEQFF. CDR3 nucleotides: TGTGCCAGCAGGCAGGGACTAGACCTTTCGGGTGAGCAGTTCTTC.